This record looks at one T cell receptor (beta chain) sequence and its context. Repertoires were generated with immunoSEQ multiplex PCR, while TCRdb's copy carries only in-frame clones and drops some. The sample gives about 460,000 clones, about nine tenths of which show up once; 1.5% to 2% is in the top ten. The entry originates in a study of Ad26.COV2.S vaccination and SARS-CoV-2 variants. This CDR3 is built from 15 residues. Trimming stripped 0 bases from V and 3 bases from J, with 9 bases between. Germline assignment: CDR1 SGHRS and CDR2 YFSETQ. Treatment of the sample: 15 to 20 received Ad26.COV2.S at low or high dose, single or two shots; a few received placebo; per-sample allocation not given. Day 63 after the first injection of vaccine or placebo was the sampling time.

The starting material was peripheral blood, obtained in a trial of Ad26.COV2.S vaccine versus placebo. The clonotype comes from a person aged 18 to 59 who received the Ad26.COV2.S COVID-19 vaccine or a placebo. The chain uses TRBV5-1 and TRBJ2-2; no definite D call. The CDR3 bases are TGCGCCAGCAGCTTGGCGGGCAGGTACACCGGGGAGCTGTTTTTT. Its protein is CASSLAGRYTGELFF.